The source of this TCR beta chain is a study of blood T cell repertoires in COVID-19. The V gene lost 6 bases and the J gene lost 5 bases, with 13 bases spanning the gap. This CDR3 region has 14 residues. Germline V gene data show CDR1 as MNHEY and CDR2 as SVGAGI. Profiled with immunoSEQ multiplex PCR; TCRdb holds only in-frame clones, not every one. The profile shows over 65,000 clones, around four fifths of them singletons. Source material: peripheral blood. The rearrangement joins TRBV6-5 to TRBJ1-4; D perhaps matches TRBD1 (6 bases). This sequence was found in a man aged 80 or over with active or convalescent COVID-19. The CDR3 sequence: CASRKATGNEKLFF. CDR3 DNA: TGTGCCAGCAGGAAGGCGACAGGCAATGAAAAACTGTTTTTT.